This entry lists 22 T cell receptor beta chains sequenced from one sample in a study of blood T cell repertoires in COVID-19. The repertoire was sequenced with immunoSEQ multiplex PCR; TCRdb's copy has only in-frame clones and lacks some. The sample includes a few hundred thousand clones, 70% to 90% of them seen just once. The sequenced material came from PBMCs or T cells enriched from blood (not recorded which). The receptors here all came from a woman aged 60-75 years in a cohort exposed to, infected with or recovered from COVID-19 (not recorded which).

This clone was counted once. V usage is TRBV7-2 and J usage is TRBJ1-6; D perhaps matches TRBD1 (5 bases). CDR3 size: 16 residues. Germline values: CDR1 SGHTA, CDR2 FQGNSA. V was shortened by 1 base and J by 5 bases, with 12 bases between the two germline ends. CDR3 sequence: CASSLVGRANNSPLHF. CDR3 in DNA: TGTGCCAGCAGCTTAGTGGGCAGGGCTAATAATTCACCCCTCCACTTT.

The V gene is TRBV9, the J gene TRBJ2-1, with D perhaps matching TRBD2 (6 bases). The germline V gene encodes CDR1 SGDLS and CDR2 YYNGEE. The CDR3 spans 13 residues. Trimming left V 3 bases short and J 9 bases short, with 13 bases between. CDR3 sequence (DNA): TGTGCCAGCAGCGCACGACTAGGCAGTGAGCAGTTCTTC. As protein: CASSARLGSEQFF.

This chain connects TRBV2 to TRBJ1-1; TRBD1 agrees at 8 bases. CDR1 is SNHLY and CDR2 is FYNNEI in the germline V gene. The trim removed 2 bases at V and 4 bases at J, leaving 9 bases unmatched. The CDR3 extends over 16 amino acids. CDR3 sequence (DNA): TGTGCCAGCAGTGAAAGGCAGGGGGCGATGGGCACTGAAGCTTTCTTT. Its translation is CASSERQGAMGTEAFF.

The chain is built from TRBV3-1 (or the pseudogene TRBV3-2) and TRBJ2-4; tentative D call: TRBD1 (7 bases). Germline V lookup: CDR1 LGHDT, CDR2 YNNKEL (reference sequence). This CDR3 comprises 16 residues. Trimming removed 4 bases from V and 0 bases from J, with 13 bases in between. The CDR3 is CASSPQGTLAKNIQYF. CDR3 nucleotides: TGTGCCAGCAGCCCACAGGGGACTTTAGCCAAAAACATTCAGTACTTC.

The CDR3 loop reads CASSTGGHYGYTF. The CDR3 bases are TGTGCCAGCTCGACAGGGGGCCACTATGGCTACACCTTC. V and J are TRBV27 and TRBJ1-2, with 10 bases aligning to TRBD1. V dropped 8 bases and J dropped 3; count of bases not matched to a gene: 3. The length of the CDR3 is 13 residues. Germline V gene lookup returns CDR1 MNHEY and CDR2 SMNVEV (reference sequence).

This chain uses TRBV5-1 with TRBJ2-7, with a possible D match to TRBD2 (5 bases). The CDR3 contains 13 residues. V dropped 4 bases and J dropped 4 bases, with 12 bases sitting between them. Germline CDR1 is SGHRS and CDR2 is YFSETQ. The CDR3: CASSQEGRYEQYF. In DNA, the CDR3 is TGCGCCAGCAGCCAGGAAGGGAGATACGAGCAGTACTTC.

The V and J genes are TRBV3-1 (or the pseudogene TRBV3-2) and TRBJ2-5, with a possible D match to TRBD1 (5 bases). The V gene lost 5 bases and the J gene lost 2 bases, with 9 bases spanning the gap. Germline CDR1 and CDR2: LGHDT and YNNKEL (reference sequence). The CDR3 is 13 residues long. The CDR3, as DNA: TGTGCCAGCAGCACCCGACAGCAAGAGACCCAGTACTTC. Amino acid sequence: CASSTRQQETQYF.

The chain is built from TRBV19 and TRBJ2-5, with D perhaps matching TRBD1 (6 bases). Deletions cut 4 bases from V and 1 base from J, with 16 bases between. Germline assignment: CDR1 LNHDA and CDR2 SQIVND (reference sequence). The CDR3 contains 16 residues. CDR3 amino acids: CASSSPPGHRQETQYF. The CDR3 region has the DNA TGTGCCAGTAGTAGTCCACCGGGACACCGCCAAGAGACCCAGTACTTC.

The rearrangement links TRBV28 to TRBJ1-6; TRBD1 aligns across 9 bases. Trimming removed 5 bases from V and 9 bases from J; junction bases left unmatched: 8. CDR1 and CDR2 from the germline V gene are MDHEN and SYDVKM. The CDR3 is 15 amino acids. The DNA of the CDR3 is TGTGCCAGCAGTGCTACAGGGGGCCTAACTTCACCCCTCCACTTT. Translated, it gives CASSATGGLTSPLHF.

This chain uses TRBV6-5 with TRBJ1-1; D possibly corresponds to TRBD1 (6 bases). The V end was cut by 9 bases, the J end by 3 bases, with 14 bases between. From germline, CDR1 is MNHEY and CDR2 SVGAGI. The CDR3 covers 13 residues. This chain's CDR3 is CASRRGGDTEAFF. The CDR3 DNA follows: TGTGCCAGTCGGAGAGGGGGAGACACTGAAGCTTTCTTT.

The CDR3 here is CASTIDRAGEQYF. The CDR3 DNA follows: TGTGCCAGCACCATCGACAGGGCTGGGGAGCAGTACTTC. V and J are TRBV12-3 or TRBV12-4 and TRBJ2-7, with 7 bases matching TRBD1. The CDR3 loop spans 13 amino acids. Trimming removed 7 bases from V and 7 bases from J; junction bases left unmatched: 10.

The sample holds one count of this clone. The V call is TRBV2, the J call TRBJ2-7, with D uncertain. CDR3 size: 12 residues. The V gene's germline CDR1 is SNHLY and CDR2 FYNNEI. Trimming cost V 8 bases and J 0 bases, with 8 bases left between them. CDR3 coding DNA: TGTGCCAGCGGGCCGGTCTCCTACGAGCAGTACTTC. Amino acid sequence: CASGPVSYEQYF.

The DNA of the CDR3 is TGTGCCAGCAGTGTGGAGGAAAACACTGAAGCTTTCTTT. It codes for CASSVEENTEAFF. The rearrangement uses TRBV2 and TRBJ1-1, with D uncertain. The germline V and J ends were trimmed by 4 bases and 2 bases, with 8 bases remaining between them. Looked up from germline, CDR1 is SNHLY and CDR2 is FYNNEI. The CDR3 is 13 residues long.

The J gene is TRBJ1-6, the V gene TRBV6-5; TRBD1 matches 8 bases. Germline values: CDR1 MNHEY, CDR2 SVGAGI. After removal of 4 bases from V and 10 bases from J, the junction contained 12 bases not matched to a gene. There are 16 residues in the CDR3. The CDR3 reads CASSFSLQGVESPLHF. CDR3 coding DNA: TGTGCCAGCAGTTTCTCCCTACAGGGGGTGGAATCACCCCTCCACTTT.

CDR3: CASSAYGTGVRETQYF. DNA for the CDR3: TGTGCCAGCAGCGCATACGGGACAGGGGTAAGAGAGACCCAGTACTTC. The chain uses TRBV9 and TRBJ2-5; 10 bases fit TRBD1. Unmatched junction bases numbered 9, after V lost 3 bases and J lost 4 bases. Germline assignment: CDR1 SGDLS and CDR2 YYNGEE. The CDR3 length is 16 residues.

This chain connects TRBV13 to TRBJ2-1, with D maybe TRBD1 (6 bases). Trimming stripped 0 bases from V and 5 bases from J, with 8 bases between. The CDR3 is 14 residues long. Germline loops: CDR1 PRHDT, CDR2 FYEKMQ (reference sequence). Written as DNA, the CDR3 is TGTGCCAGCAGCTTAGGCTGGGGGCACAATGAGCAGTTCTTC. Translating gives CASSLGWGHNEQFF. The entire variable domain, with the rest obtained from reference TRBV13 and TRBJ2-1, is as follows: AAGVIQSPRHLIKEKRETATLKCYPIPRHDTVYWYQQGPGQDPQFLISFYEKMQSDKGSIPDRFSAQQFSDYHSELNMSSLELGDSALYFCASSLGWGHNEQFFGPGTRLTVL.

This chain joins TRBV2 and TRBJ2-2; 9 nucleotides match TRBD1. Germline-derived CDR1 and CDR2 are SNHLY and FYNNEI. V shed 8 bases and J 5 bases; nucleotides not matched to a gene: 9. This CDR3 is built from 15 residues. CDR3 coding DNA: TGTGCCAGCGGACAGGGGAGCGGGCGGACCGGGGAGCTGTTTTTT. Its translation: CASGQGSGRTGELFF.

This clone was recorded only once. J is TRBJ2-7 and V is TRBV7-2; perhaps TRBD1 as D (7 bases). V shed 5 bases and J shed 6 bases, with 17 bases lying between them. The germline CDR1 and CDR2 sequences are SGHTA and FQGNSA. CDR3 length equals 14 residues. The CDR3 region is CASSRTGEAPEQYF. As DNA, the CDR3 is TGTGCCAGCAGCAGAACAGGGGAGGCGCCCGAGCAGTACTTC. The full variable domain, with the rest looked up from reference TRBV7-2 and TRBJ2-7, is GAGVSQSPSNKVTEKGKDVELRCDPISGHTALYWYRQSLGQGLEFLIYFQGNSAPDKSGLPSDRFSAERTGGSVSTLTIQRTQQEDSAVYLCASSRTGEAPEQYFGPGTRLTVT.

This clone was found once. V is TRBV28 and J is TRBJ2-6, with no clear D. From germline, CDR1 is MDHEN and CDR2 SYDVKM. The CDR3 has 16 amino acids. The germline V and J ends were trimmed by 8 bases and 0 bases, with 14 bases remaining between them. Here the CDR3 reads CASVPNRGSGANVLTF. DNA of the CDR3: TGTGCCAGCGTACCTAACCGAGGCTCTGGGGCCAACGTCCTGACTTTC.

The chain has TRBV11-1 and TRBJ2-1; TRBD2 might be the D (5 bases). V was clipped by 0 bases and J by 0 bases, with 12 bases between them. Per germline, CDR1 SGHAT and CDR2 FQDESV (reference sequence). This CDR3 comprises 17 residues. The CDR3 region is CASSLARGISSYNEQFF. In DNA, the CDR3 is TGTGCCAGCAGCTTAGCGCGAGGGATAAGCTCCTACAATGAGCAGTTCTTC.

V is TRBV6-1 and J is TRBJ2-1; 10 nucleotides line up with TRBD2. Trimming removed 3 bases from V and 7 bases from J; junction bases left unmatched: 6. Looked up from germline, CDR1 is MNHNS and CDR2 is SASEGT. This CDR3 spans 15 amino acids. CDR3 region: CASSDRTSGGNEQFF. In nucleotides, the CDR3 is TGTGCCAGCAGTGATCGGACTAGCGGAGGGAATGAGCAGTTCTTC.

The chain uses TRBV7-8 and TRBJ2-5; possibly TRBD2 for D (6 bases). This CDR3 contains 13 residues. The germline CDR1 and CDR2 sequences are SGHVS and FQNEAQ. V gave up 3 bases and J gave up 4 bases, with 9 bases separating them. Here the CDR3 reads CASSFGGTETQYF. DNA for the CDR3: TGTGCCAGCAGCTTCGGAGGGACAGAGACCCAGTACTTC.